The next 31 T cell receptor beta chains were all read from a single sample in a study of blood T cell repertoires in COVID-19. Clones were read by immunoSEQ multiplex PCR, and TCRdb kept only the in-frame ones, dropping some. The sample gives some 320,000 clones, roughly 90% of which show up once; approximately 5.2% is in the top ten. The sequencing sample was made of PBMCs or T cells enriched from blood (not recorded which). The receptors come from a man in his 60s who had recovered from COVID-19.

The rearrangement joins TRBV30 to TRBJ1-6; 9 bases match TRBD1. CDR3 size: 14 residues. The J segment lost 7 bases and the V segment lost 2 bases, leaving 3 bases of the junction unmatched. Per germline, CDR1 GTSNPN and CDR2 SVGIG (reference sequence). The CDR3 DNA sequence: TGTGCCTGGAGTCTAGGACAGGGGAATTCACCCCTCCACTTT. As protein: CAWSLGQGNSPLHF.

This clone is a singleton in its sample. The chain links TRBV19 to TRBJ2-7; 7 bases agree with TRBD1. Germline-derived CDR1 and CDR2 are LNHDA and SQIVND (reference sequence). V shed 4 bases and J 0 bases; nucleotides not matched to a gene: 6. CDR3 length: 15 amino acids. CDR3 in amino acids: CASSRDNRGSYEQYF. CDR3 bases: TGTGCCAGTAGTAGAGATAACAGGGGCTCCTACGAGCAGTACTTC.

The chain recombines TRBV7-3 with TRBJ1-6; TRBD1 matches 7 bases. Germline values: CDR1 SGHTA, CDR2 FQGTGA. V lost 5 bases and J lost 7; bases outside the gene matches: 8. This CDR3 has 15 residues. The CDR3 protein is CASSRDSTGNSPLHF. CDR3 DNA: TGTGCCAGCAGCAGGGACAGTACGGGGAATTCACCCCTCCACTTT.

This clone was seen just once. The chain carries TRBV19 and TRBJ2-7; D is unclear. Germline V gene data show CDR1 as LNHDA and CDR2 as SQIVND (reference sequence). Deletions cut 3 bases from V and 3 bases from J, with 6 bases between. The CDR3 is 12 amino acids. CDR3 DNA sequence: TGTGCCAGTAGTATTTCGGGCTACGAGCAGTACTTC. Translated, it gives CASSISGYEQYF. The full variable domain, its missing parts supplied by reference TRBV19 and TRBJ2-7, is DGGITQSPKYLFRKEGQNVTLSCEQNLNHDAMYWYRQDPGQGLRLIYYSQIVNDFQKGDIAEGYSVSREKKESFPLTVTSAQKNPTAFYLCASSISGYEQYFGPGTRLTVT.

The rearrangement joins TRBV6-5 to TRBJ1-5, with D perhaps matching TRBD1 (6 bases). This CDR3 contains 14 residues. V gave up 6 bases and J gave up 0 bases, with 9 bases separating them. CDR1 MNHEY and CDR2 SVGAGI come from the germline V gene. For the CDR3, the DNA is TGTGCCAGCAGCGGACAGAATAGCAATCAGCCCCAGCATTTT. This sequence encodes CASSGQNSNQPQHF.

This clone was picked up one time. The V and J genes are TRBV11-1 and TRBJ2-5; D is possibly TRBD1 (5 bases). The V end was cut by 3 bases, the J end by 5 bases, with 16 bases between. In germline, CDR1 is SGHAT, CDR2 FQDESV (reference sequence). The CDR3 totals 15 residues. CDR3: CASSFYQLQGETQYF. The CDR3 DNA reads TGTGCCAGCAGCTTTTATCAATTGCAGGGTGAGACCCAGTACTTC.

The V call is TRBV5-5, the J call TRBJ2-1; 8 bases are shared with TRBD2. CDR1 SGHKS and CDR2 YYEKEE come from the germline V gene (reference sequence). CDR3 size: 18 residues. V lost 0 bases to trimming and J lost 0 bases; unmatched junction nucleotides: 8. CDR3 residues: CASSLGLASFSSYNEQFF. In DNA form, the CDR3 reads TGTGCCAGCAGCTTGGGACTAGCGAGTTTTAGCTCCTACAATGAGCAGTTCTTC.

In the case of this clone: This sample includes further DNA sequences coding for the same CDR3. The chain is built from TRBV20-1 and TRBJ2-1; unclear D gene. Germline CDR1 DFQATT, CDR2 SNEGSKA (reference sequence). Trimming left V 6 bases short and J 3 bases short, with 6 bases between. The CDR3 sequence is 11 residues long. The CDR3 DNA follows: TGCAGTGCCTCCGGCTACAATGAGCAGTTCTTC. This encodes CSASGYNEQFF.

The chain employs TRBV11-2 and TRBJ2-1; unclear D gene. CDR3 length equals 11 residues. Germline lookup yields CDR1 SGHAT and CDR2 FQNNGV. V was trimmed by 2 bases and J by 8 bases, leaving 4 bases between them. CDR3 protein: CASSLSYEQFF. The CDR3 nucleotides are TGTGCCAGCAGCTTATCGTATGAGCAGTTCTTC.

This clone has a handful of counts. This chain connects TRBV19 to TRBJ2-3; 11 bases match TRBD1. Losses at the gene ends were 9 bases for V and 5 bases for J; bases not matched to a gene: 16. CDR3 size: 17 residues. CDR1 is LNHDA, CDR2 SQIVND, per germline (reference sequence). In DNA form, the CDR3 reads TGTGCCAGCGATCCGGGACAGGGGGTCATTTTGAGAGATACGCAGTATTTT. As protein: CASDPGQGVILRDTQYF. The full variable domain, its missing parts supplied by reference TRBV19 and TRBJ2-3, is DGGITQSPKYLFRKEGQNVTLSCEQNLNHDAMYWYRQDPGQGLRLIYYSQIVNDFQKGDIAEGYSVSREKKESFPLTVTSAQKNPTAFYLCASDPGQGVILRDTQYFGPGTRLTVL.

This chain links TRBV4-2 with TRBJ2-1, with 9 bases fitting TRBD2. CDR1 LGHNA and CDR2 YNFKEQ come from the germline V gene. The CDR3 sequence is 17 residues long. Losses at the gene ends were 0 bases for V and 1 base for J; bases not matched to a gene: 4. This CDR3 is CASSQETAGGSYNEQFF. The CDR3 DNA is TGTGCCAGCAGCCAAGAAACAGCGGGAGGTTCCTACAATGAGCAGTTCTTC.

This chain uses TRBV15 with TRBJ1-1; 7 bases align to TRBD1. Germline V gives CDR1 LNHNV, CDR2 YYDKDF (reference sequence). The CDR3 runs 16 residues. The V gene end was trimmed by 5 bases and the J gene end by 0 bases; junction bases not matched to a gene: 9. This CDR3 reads CATSGGDSQMNTEAFF. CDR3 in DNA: TGTGCCACCAGCGGAGGGGACAGCCAGATGAACACTGAAGCTTTCTTT.

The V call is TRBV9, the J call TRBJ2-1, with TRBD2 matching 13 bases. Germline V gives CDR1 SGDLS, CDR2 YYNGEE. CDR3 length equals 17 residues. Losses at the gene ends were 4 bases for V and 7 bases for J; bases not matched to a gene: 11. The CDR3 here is CASSFTSGRAARNEQFF. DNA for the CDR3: TGTGCCAGCAGCTTCACTAGCGGGAGGGCCGCGAGAAATGAGCAGTTCTTC.

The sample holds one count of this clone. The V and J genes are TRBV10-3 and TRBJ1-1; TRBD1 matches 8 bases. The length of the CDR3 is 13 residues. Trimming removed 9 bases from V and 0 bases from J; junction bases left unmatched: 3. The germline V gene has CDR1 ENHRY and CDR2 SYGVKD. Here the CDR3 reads CAIQGEMNTEAFF. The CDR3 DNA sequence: TGTGCCATACAGGGGGAGATGAACACTGAAGCTTTCTTT.

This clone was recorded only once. The DNA for the CDR3 is TGTGCCAGCAGCTTGGGAGGGACAGCAGGCTATGGCTACACCTTC. Amino acid sequence: CASSLGGTAGYGYTF. The rearrangement joins TRBV5-5 to TRBJ1-2; 7 bases fit TRBD1. Germline trimming cut 0 bases from V and 4 bases from J; bases unmatched to any gene: 6. The germline V gene has CDR1 SGHKS and CDR2 YYEKEE (reference sequence). This CDR3 is 15 amino acids long. Looking up the rest from reference TRBV5-5 and TRBJ1-2 gives the full variable domain: DAGVTQSPTHLIKTRGQQVTLRCSPISGHKSVSWYQQVLGQGPQFIFQYYEKEERGRGNFPDRFSARQFPNYSSELNVNALLLGDSALYLCASSLGGTAGYGYTFGSGTRLTVV.

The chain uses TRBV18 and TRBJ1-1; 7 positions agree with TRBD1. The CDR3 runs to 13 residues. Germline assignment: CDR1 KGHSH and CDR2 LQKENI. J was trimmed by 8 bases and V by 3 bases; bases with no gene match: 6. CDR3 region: CASSPDREKEAFF. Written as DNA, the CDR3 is TGTGCCAGCTCACCCGACAGGGAGAAGGAAGCTTTCTTT.

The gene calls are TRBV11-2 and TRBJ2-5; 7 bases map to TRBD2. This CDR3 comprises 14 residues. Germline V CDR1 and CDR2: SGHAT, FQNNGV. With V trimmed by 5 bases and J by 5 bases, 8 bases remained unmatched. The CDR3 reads CASSRGLPMETQYF. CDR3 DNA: TGTGCCAGCAGCAGGGGACTACCAATGGAGACCCAGTACTTC.

CDR3 sequence: CASSGAEFYGYTF. Here the CDR3 DNA reads TGTGCCAGCAGTGGGGCCGAGTTCTATGGCTACACCTTC. V and J are TRBV28 and TRBJ1-2; TRBD1 might be the D (5 bases). The CDR3 runs to 13 residues. V was shortened by 5 bases and J by 4 bases, with 11 bases between the two germline ends. In germline, CDR1 is MDHEN, CDR2 SYDVKM.

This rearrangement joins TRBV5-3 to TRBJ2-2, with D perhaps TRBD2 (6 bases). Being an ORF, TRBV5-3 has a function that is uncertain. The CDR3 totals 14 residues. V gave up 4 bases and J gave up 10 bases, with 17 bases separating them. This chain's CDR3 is CARSTGPTGVELFF. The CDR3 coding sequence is TGTGCCAGAAGCACCGGACCCACGGGAGTGGAGCTGTTTTTT.

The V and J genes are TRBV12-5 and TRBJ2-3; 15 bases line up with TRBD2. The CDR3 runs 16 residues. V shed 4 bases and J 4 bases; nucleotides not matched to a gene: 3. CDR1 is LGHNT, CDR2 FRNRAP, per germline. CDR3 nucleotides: TGTGCTAGTGGTTCCGGACTAGCGGGAGGGCCAGATACGCAGTATTTT. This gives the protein CASGSGLAGGPDTQYF.

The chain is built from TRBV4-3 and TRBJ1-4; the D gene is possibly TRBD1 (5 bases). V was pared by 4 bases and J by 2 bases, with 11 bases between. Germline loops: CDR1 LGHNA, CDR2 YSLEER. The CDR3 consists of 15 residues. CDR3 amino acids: CASSRGRGTNEKLFF. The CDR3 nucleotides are TGCGCCAGCAGCCGAGGGAGGGGTACTAATGAAAAACTGTTTTTT.

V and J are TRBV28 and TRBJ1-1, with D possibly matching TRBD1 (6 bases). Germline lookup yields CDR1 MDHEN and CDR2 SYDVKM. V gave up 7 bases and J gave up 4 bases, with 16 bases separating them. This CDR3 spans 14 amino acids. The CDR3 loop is CASIGQRISTEAFF. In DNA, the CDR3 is TGTGCCAGCATTGGACAGAGGATTAGCACTGAAGCTTTCTTT.

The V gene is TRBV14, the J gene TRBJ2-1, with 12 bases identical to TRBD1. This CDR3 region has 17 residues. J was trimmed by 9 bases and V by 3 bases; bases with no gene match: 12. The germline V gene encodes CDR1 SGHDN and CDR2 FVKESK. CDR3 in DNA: TGTGCCAGCAGCCAGACTGGGACAGGGGGCCTCTACGGTGAGCAGTTCTTC. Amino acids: CASSQTGTGGLYGEQFF.

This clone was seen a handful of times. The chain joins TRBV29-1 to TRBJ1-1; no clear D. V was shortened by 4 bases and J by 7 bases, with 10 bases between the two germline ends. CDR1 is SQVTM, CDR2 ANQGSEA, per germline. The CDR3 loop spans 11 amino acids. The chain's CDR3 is CSVVYNREAFF. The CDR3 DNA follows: TGCAGCGTTGTTTATAATCGTGAAGCTTTCTTT.

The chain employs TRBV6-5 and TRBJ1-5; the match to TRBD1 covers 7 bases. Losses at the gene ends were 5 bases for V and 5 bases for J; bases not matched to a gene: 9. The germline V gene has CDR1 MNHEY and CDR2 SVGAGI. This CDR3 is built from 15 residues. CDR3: CASSRTGPLYQPQHF. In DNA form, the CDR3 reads TGTGCCAGCAGTAGGACAGGCCCATTATATCAGCCCCAGCATTTT.

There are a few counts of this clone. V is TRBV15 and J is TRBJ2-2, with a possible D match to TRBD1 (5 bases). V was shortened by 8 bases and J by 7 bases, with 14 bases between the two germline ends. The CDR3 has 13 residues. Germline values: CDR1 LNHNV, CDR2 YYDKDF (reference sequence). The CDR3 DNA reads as TGTGCCACCGGGGCTTCCTGGGGCGGGGAGCTGTTTTTT. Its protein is CATGASWGGELFF.

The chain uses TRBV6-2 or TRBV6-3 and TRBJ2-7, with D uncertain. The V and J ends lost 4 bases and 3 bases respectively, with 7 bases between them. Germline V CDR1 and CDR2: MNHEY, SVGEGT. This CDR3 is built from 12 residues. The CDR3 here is CASSFLLYEQYF. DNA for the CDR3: TGTGCCAGCAGTTTCCTACTCTACGAGCAGTACTTC.

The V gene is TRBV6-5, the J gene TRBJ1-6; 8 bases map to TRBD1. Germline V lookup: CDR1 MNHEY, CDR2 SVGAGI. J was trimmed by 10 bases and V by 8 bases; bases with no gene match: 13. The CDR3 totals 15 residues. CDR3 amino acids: CASGAGGGSVSPLHF. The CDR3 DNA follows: TGTGCCAGCGGGGCAGGGGGCGGGAGTGTCTCACCCCTCCACTTT.

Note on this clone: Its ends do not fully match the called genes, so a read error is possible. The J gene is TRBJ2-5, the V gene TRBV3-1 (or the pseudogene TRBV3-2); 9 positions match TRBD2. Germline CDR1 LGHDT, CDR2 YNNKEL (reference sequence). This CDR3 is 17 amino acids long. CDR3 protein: CASTQDKSGRYQETQYF. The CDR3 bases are TGTGCCAGCACCCAAGATAAAAGCGGGAGGTACCAAGAGACCCAGTACTTC.

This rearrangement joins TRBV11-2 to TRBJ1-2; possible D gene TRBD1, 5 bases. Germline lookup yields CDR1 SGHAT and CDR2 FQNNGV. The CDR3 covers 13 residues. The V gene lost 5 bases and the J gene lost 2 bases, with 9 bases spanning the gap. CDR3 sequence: CASSPRQNYGYTF. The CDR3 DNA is TGTGCCAGCAGCCCTCGACAGAACTATGGCTACACCTTC.

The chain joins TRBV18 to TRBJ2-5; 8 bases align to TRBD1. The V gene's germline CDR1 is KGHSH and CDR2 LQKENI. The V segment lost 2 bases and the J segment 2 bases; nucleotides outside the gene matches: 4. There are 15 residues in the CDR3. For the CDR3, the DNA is TGTGCCAGCTCACCAAGGCGACAGGGGCAAGAGACCCAGTACTTC. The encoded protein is CASSPRRQGQETQYF.